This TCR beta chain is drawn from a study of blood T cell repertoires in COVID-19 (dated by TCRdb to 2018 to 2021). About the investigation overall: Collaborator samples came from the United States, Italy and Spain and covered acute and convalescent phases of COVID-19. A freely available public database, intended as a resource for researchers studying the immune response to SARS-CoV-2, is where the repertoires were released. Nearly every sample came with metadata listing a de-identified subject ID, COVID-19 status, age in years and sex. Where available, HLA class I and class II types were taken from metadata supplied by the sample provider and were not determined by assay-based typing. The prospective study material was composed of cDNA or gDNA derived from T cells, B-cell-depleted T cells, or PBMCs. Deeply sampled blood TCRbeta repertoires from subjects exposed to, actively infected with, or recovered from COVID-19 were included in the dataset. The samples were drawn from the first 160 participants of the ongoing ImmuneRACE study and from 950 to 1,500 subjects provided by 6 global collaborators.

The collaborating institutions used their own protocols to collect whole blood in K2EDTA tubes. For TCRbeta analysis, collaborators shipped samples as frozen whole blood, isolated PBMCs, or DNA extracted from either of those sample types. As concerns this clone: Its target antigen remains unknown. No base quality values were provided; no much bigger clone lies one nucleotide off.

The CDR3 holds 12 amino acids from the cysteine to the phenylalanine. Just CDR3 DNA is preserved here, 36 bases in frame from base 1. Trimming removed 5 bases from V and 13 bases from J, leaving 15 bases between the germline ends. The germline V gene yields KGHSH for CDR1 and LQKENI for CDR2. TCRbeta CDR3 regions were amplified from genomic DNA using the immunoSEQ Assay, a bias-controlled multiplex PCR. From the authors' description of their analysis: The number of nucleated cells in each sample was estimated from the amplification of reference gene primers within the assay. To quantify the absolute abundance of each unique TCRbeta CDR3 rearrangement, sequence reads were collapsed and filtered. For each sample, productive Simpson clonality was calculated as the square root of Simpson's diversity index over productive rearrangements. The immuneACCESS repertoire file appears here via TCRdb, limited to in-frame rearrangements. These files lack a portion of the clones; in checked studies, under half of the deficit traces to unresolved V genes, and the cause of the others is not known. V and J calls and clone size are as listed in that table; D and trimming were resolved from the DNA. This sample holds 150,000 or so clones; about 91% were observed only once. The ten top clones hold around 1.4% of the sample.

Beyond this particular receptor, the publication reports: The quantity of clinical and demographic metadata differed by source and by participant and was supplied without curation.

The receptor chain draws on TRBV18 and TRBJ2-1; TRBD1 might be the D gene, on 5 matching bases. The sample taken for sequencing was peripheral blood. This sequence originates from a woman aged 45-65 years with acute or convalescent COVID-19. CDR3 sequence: CASSADSSNQFF. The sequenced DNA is TGTGCCAGCTCAGCCGACAGCTCGAATCAGTTCTTC.